This T cell receptor beta chain was captured in a study of T cell changes during pregnancy in multiple sclerosis. From germline, CDR1 is SGHRS and CDR2 YFSETQ. Trimming pared 5 bases from V and 3 bases from J, leaving 5 bases between. The CDR3 extends over 11 amino acids. Measured with immunoSEQ multiplex PCR; TCRdb has only the in-frame clones, and not every one. The sample gives 70,000 to 95,000 clones, approximately 94% of which show up once; 2% to 2.5% is in the top ten. The V and J genes are TRBV5-1 and TRBJ2-5; D gene unclear. Specimen: peripheral blood, collected in the third trimester of pregnancy. This sequence was found in a female donor with multiple sclerosis, enrolled in a pregnancy study. CDR3 nucleotides: TGCGCCAGCAGAACGGAAGAGACCCAGTACTTC. Protein: CASRTEETQYF. Using reference TRBV5-1 and TRBJ2-5 for the parts outside the CDR3, the full variable domain is KAGVTQTPRYLIKTRGQQVTLSCSPISGHRSVSWYQQTPGQGLQFLFEYFSETQRNKGNFPGRFSGRQFSNSRSEMNVSTLELGDSALYLCASRTEETQYFGPGTRLLVL.